A selection of T cell receptor beta chains follows, all from one sample in a study of blood T cells in healthy people across ages. One entry per CDR3 protein, called by TCRdb with MiXCR from the 5' RACE reads. Of 910,000 or so distinct CDR3 sequences detected, 45% to 60% appear once; the ten largest clones hold over 20%. Material for sequencing was blood. The receptors shown here come from a woman aged 55-69 years in good health. Both conserved end residues are part of each CDR3. Fields, in order: V gene, J gene, D gene, CDR3 length, clone size, CDR3 protein, CDR3 DNA. A D gene is named only where the DNA matches it firmly. Expanded clones get a size class; other rows say once, few or many, or leave the size out.

v_gene: TRBV4-2
j_gene: TRBJ1-2
d_gene: .
len: 16
abundance: .
CDR3aa: CASSQGPGDLNYGYTF
CDR3nt: TGTGCCAGCAGCCAAGGACCCGGGGATTTAAACTATGGCTACACCTTC

v_gene: TRBV7-2
j_gene: TRBJ2-3
d_gene: TRBD2
len: 15
abundance: .
CDR3aa: CASSLAAGATDTQYF
CDR3nt: TGTGCCAGCAGCTTAGCGGCGGGAGCCACAGATACGCAGTATTTT

v_gene: TRBV7-9
j_gene: TRBJ2-6
d_gene: .
len: 15
abundance: .
CDR3aa: CASSLARAGANVLTF
CDR3nt: TGTGCCAGCAGCTTAGCGCGGGCCGGGGCCAACGTCCTGACTTTC

v_gene: TRBV3-1
j_gene: TRBJ1-4
d_gene: .
len: 16
abundance: .
CDR3aa: CASSPVFLSTNEKLFF
CDR3nt: TGTGCCAGCAGCCCCGTTTTTTTGAGCACTAATGAAAAACTGTTTTTT

v_gene: TRBV7-8
j_gene: TRBJ2-1
d_gene: .
len: 14
abundance: few
CDR3aa: CASSLNAWADEQFF
CDR3nt: TGTGCCAGCAGCTTAAATGCGTGGGCTGATGAGCAGTTCTTC

v_gene: TRBV20-1
j_gene: TRBJ1-1
d_gene: .
len: 12
abundance: .
CDR3aa: CSARSGKTEAFF
CDR3nt: TGCAGTGCTAGGTCTGGGAAGACTGAAGCTTTCTTT

v_gene: TRBV27
j_gene: TRBJ2-3
d_gene: .
len: 13
abundance: .
CDR3aa: CASRLENTDTQYF
CDR3nt: TGTGCCAGCAGGCTAGAAAACACAGATACGCAGTATTTT

v_gene: TRBV25-1
j_gene: TRBJ1-1
d_gene: TRBD1
len: 14
abundance: .
CDR3aa: CASSQTGGASEAFF
CDR3nt: TGTGCCAGCAGCCAGACAGGGGGCGCATCTGAAGCTTTCTTT

v_gene: TRBV4-1
j_gene: TRBJ2-7
d_gene: TRBD2
len: 20
abundance: .
CDR3aa: CASSRIPSSFTSGPSYEQYF
CDR3nt: TGCGCCAGCAGCCGAATCCCCTCGAGTTTTACTAGCGGGCCATCCTACGAGCAGTACTTC

v_gene: TRBV10-3
j_gene: TRBJ2-7
d_gene: TRBD1
len: 15
abundance: few
CDR3aa: CAIREGGYPGYEQYF
CDR3nt: TGTGCCATCAGGGAAGGGGGCTACCCCGGCTACGAGCAGTACTTC

v_gene: TRBV29-1
j_gene: TRBJ2-3
d_gene: .
len: 14
abundance: few
CDR3aa: CSARDRSTTDTQYF
CDR3nt: TGCAGCGCGAGGGACCGATCAACGACAGATACGCAGTATTTT

v_gene: TRBV3-1
j_gene: TRBJ1-4
d_gene: TRBD1
len: 17
abundance: .
CDR3aa: CASSLRDRGFTFEKLFF
CDR3nt: TGTGCCAGCAGCCTCCGGGACAGGGGGTTCACGTTTGAAAAACTGTTTTTT

v_gene: TRBV2
j_gene: TRBJ1-5
d_gene: .
len: 13
abundance: few
CDR3aa: CASSEDNNQPQHF
CDR3nt: TGTGCCAGCAGTGAAGATAACAATCAGCCCCAGCATTTT

v_gene: TRBV20-1
j_gene: TRBJ1-5
d_gene: .
len: 14
abundance: .
CDR3aa: CSAPLGTSNQPQHF
CDR3nt: TGCAGTGCTCCTCTAGGGACTAGCAATCAGCCCCAGCATTTT

v_gene: TRBV7-8
j_gene: TRBJ2-5
d_gene: TRBD2
len: 17
abundance: .
CDR3aa: CASSLGTSGRVGETQYF
CDR3nt: TGTGCCAGCAGCCTAGGGACTAGCGGGAGGGTTGGAGAGACCCAGTACTTC

v_gene: TRBV6-5
j_gene: TRBJ2-4
d_gene: .
len: 11
abundance: .
CDR3aa: CAIRNRDRQYF
CDR3nt: TGTGCCATCAGGAACAGGGACCGTCAGTACTTC

v_gene: TRBV11-2
j_gene: TRBJ2-5
d_gene: TRBD1
len: 15
abundance: .
CDR3aa: CASSPGQAIQETQYF
CDR3nt: TGTGCCAGCAGCCCGGGACAGGCGATCCAAGAGACCCAGTACTTC

v_gene: TRBV2
j_gene: TRBJ2-5
d_gene: .
len: 11
abundance: few
CDR3aa: CASSDWETQYF
CDR3nt: TGTGCCAGCAGTGATTGGGAGACCCAGTACTTC

v_gene: TRBV12-3/TRBV12-4
j_gene: TRBJ2-7
d_gene: TRBD2
len: 16
abundance: once
CDR3aa: CASSSGPGLADYEQYF
CDR3nt: TGTGCCAGCAGTTCGGGACCGGGACTAGCGGACTACGAGCAGTACTTC

v_gene: TRBV6-5
j_gene: TRBJ2-2
d_gene: TRBD2
len: 16
abundance: .
CDR3aa: CASRPPGLGWTGELFF
CDR3nt: TGTGCCAGCAGACCCCCGGGACTAGGTTGGACCGGGGAGCTGTTTTTT

v_gene: TRBV20-1
j_gene: TRBJ2-1
d_gene: TRBD2
len: 15
abundance: .
CDR3aa: CSATASGSRYNEQFF
CDR3nt: TGCAGTGCTACGGCTAGCGGTTCTAGGTACAATGAGCAGTTCTTC

v_gene: TRBV25-1
j_gene: TRBJ2-5
d_gene: .
len: 14
abundance: few
CDR3aa: CASSEWDYQETQYF
CDR3nt: TGTGCCAGCAGTGAATGGGACTACCAAGAGACCCAGTACTTC

v_gene: TRBV9
j_gene: TRBJ2-6
d_gene: .
len: 14
abundance: few
CDR3aa: CASSAGDGANVLTF
CDR3nt: TGTGCCAGCAGCGCAGGGGACGGGGCCAACGTCCTGACTTTC

v_gene: TRBV6-1
j_gene: TRBJ1-5
d_gene: TRBD1
len: 13
abundance: .
CDR3aa: CASSGTGFQPQHF
CDR3nt: TGTGCCAGCAGCGGGACAGGGTTCCAGCCCCAGCATTTT

v_gene: TRBV20-1
j_gene: TRBJ2-3
d_gene: TRBD2
len: 18
abundance: .
CDR3aa: CGAYLALTTSGNTDTQYF
CDR3nt: TGCGGTGCTTATCTCGCCCTGACGACTAGCGGAAACACAGATACGCAGTATTTT

v_gene: TRBV6-2/TRBV6-3
j_gene: TRBJ2-3
d_gene: .
len: 12
abundance: .
CDR3aa: CTSSRSSGTQYF
CDR3nt: TGTACCAGCAGCCGGAGTAGCGGTACGCAGTATTTT

v_gene: TRBV7-9
j_gene: TRBJ2-3
d_gene: TRBD2
len: 15
abundance: .
CDR3aa: CATPGGGTSTDTQYF
CDR3nt: TGTGCCACCCCTGGCGGGGGGACTAGCACAGATACGCAGTATTTT

v_gene: TRBV7-6
j_gene: TRBJ2-7
d_gene: TRBD1
len: 14
abundance: many
CDR3aa: CASSLAQGPYEQYF
CDR3nt: TGTGCCAGCAGCTTAGCACAGGGGCCCTACGAGCAGTACTTC

v_gene: TRBV7-2
j_gene: TRBJ2-7
d_gene: .
len: 15
abundance: .
CDR3aa: CASSSGQVRGGEQYF
CDR3nt: TGTGCCAGCAGCTCCGGACAAGTCCGGGGAGGCGAGCAGTACTTC

v_gene: TRBV10-3
j_gene: TRBJ1-6
d_gene: .
len: 13
abundance: .
CDR3aa: CAISGGNNSPLHF
CDR3nt: TGTGCCATCAGTGGGGGGAATAATTCACCCCTCCACTTT

v_gene: TRBV10-3
j_gene: TRBJ2-2
d_gene: .
len: 14
abundance: few
CDR3aa: CATGRGENTGELFF
CDR3nt: TGTGCCACCGGGCGGGGAGAGAACACCGGGGAGCTGTTTTTT

v_gene: TRBV12-3/TRBV12-4
j_gene: TRBJ2-1
d_gene: TRBD2
len: 16
abundance: .
CDR3aa: CASSFPTSGRHNEQFF
CDR3nt: TGTGCCAGCAGTTTTCCGACTAGCGGGCGACACAATGAGCAGTTCTTC

v_gene: TRBV12-3/TRBV12-4
j_gene: TRBJ2-3
d_gene: .
len: 15
abundance: .
CDR3aa: CASSWDGSVADTQYF
CDR3nt: TGTGCCAGCAGTTGGGACGGTAGTGTGGCAGATACGCAGTATTTT

v_gene: TRBV25-1
j_gene: TRBJ2-6
d_gene: .
len: 17
abundance: few
CDR3aa: CASSEQGDTSGANVLTF
CDR3nt: TGTGCCAGCAGTGAGCAGGGAGATACCTCTGGGGCCAACGTCCTGACTTTC

v_gene: TRBV4-3
j_gene: TRBJ2-1
d_gene: .
len: 14
abundance: .
CDR3aa: CASSHTGYYNEQFF
CDR3nt: TGCGCCAGCAGCCACACAGGGTACTACAATGAGCAGTTCTTC